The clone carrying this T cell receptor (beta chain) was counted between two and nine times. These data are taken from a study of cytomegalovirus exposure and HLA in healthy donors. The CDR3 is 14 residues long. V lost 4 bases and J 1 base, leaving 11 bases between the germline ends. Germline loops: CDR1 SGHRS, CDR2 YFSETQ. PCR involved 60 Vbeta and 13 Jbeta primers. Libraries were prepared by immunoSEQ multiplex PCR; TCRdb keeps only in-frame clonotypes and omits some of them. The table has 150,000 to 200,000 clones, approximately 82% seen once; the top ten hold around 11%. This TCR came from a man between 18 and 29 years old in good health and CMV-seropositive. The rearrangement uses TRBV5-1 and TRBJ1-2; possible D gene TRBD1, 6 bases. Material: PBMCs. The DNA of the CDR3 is TGCGCCAGCAGCCCCCGGGACATTAACTATGGCTACACCTTC. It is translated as CASSPRDINYGYTF.